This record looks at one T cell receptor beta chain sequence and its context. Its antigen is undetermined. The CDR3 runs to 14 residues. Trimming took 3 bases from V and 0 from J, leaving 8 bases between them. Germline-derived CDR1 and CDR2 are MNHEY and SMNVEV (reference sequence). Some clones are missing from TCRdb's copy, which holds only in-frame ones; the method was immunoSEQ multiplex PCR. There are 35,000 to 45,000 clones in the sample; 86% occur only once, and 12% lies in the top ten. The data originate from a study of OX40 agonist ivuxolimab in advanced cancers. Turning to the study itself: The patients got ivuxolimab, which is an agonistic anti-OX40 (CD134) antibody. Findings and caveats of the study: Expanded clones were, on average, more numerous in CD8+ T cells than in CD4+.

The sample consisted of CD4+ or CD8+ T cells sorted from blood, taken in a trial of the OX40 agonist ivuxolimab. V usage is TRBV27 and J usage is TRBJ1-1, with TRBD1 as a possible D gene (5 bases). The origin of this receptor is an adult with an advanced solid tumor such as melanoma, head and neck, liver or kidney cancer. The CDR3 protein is CASSFGALNTEAFF. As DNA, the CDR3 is TGTGCCAGCAGTTTCGGGGCCTTGAACACTGAAGCTTTCTTT.